What follows are 3 T cell receptor beta chains derived from one specimen sequenced in a study of tissue T cells after allogeneic stem cell transplantation. The method was immunoSEQ multiplex PCR; TCRdb's version includes in-frame clones alone and lacks a portion of them. Of around 8,000 clones in the sample, approximately 34% were seen once. Noted time point: mouse harvest day 14 after allogeneic transplant. Tail vein injection delivered 10^7 T-cell-depleted bone marrow cells and 10^6 splenic CD5+ T cells. Sequencing was done on a sample of skin. These TCRs come from a female BALB/c mouse given C57BL/6 T cells with graft-versus-host disease after an allogeneic hematopoietic cell transplant.

This clone has just a few counts. Gene and germline names: mouse. The CDR3 end is not reached by the read, which stops 1 residue before it; the germline J gene fills it in. The rearrangement joins TRBV3 to TRBJ1-2, with TRBD1 matching over 9 bases. J lost 4 bases, V lost 4 bases, and 1 base had no gene match. CDR1 and CDR2 from the germline V gene are SNHLY and FYNGKV (reference sequence). The CDR3 totals 13 residues. CDR3 DNA, as far as it was read: TGTGCCAGCAGCTCGACAGGGGGCTCCGACTACACC. This translates into CASSSTGGSDYT. The full CDR3 protein reads CASSSTGGSDYTF.

This clone was counted between two and nine times. Gene names are the mouse ones. The CDR3 goes on 1 residue after the read ends, and that part is filled in from the germline J gene. V gene TRBV26 combines with J gene TRBJ2-1; maybe TRBD1 (6 bases). V lost 1 base and J 5 bases, leaving 9 bases between the germline ends. This CDR3 region has 14 residues. Germline lookup yields CDR1 KGHPV and CDR2 FQNQEV (reference sequence). The covered CDR3 bases are TGTGCCAGCAGTCTGTTCCGGGACAATGCTGAGCAGTTC. It encodes CASSLFRDNAEQF. The whole CDR3 region reads CASSLFRDNAEQFF.

This clone was seen a few times. All gene names here are mouse names. The CDR3 end is not reached by the read, which stops 1 residue before it; the germline J gene fills it in. The V gene is TRBV26, the J gene TRBJ2-3; 10 bases are a match to TRBD1. The CDR3 sequence is 14 residues long. Unmatched junction bases numbered 3, after V lost 6 bases and J lost 3 bases. Germline CDR1 and CDR2: KGHPV and FQNQEV (reference sequence). The CDR3 reads CASRGQGWAETLYF. The part of the CDR3 DNA that was read is TGTGCCAGCAGGGGACAGGGGTGGGCAGAAACGCTGTAT.